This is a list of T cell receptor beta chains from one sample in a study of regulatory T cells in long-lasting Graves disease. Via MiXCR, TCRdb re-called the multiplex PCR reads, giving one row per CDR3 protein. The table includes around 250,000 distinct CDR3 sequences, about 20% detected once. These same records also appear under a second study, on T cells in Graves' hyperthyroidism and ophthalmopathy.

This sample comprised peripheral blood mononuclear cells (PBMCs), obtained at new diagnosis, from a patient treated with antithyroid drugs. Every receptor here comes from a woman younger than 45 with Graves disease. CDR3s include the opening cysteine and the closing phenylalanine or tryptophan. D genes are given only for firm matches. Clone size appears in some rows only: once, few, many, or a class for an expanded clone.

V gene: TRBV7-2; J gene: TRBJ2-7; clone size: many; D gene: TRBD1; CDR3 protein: CASSSDRRPAEQYF; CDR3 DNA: TGTGCCAGCAGCTCGGACAGGCGTCCAGCCGAGCAGTACTTC
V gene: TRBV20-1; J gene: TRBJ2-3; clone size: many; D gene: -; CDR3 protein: CSARGAKDTQYF; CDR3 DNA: TGCAGTGCTAGAGGGGCAAAAGATACGCAGTATTTT
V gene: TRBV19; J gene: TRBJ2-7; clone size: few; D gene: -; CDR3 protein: CASSIGIWAGSRTYEQYF; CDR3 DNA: TGTGCCAGTAGTATAGGAATCTGGGCAGGGAGTAGAACCTACGAGCAGTACTTC
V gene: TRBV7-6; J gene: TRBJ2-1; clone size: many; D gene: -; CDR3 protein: CASSSTGYNEQFF; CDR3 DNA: TGTGCCAGCAGCTCCACAGGTTACAATGAGCAGTTCTTC
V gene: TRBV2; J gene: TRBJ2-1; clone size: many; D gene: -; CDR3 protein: CASSEERASYNEQFF; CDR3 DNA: TGTGCCAGCAGTGAAGAGCGGGCCTCCTACAATGAGCAGTTCTTC
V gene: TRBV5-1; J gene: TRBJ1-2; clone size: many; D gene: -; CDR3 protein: CASSLGLDPSYGYTF; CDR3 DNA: TGCGCCAGCAGCTTGGGTTTAGACCCATCCTATGGCTACACCTTC
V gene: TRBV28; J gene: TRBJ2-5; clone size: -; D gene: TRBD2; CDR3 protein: CASSLGLGLAGDQETQYF; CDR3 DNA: TGTGCCAGCAGTTTGGGTCTCGGACTAGCGGGAGACCAAGAGACCCAGTACTTC
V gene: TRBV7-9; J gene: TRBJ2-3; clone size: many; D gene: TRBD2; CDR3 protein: CASSFLETSGATDTQYF; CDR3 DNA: TGTGCCAGCAGCTTTTTAGAGACTAGCGGGGCCACAGATACGCAGTATTTT
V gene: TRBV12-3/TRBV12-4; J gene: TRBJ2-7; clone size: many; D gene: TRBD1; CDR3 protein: CASSLSQGAGEQYF; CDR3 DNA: TGTGCCAGCAGTTTGTCGCAGGGGGCAGGCGAGCAGTACTTC
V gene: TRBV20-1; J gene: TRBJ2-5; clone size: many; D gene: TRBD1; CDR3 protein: CSARKDRVETQYF; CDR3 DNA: TGCAGTGCTAGAAAGGACAGGGTGGAGACCCAGTACTTC
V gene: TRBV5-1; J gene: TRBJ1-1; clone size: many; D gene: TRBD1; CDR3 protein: CASSTNRGFSTEAFF; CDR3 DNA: TGCGCCAGCAGCACTAACAGGGGCTTCAGCACTGAAGCTTTCTTT
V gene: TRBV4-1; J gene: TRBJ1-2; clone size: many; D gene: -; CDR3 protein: CASSQAEGRAPGYTF; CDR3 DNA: TGCGCCAGCAGCCAAGCAGAGGGCAGGGCCCCTGGCTACACCTTC
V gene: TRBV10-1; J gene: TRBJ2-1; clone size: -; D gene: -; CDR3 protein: CASSVGGFLPYNEQFF; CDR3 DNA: TGCGCCAGCAGTGTGGGGGGATTTTTGCCCTACAATGAGCAGTTCTTC
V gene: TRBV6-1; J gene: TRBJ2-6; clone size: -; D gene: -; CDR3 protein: CASTEPSGANVLTF; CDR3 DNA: TGTGCCAGCACTGAGCCCTCTGGGGCCAACGTCCTGACTTTC
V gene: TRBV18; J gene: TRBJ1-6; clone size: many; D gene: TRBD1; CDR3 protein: CASSPQTGSNSPLHF; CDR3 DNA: TGTGCCAGCTCACCACAGACAGGGAGTAATTCACCCCTCCACTTT
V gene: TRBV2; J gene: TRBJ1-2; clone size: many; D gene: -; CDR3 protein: CASSAFLAGTF; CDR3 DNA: TGTGCCAGCAGTGCCTTCTTGGCGGGCACCTTC
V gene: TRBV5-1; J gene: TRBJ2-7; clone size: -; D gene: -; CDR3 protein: CASSLRVYEQYF; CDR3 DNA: TGTGCCAGCAGCTTGCGGGTCTACGAGCAGTACTTC
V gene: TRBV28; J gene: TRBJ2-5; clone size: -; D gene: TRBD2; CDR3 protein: CASSSGLAGGAETQYF; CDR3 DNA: TGTGCCAGCAGCTCTGGACTAGCGGGAGGAGCAGAGACCCAGTACTTC
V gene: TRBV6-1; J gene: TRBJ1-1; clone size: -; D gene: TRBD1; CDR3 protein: CVSRGQGTEAFF; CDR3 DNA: TGTGTCAGCAGAGGACAGGGAACTGAAGCTTTCTTT
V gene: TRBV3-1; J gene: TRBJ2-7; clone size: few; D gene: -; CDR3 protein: CASSLPLRSYEQYF; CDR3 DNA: TGTGCCAGCAGCCTTCCCCTACGGTCCTACGAGCAGTACTTC
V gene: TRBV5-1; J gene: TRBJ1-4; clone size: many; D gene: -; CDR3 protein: CASSRDIRGSNEKLFF; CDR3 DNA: TGCGCCAGCAGCCGGGACATTCGCGGATCGAATGAAAAACTGTTTTTT
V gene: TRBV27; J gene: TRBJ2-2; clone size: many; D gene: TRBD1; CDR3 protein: CASSLSGQGGAEIRTGELFF; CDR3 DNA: TGTGCCAGCAGTTTATCTGGGCAAGGGGGCGCCGAGATTCGTACCGGGGAGCTGTTTTTT
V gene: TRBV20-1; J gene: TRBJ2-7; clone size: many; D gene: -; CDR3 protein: CSARDSGVWEQYF; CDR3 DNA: TGCAGTGCTAGAGATTCAGGGGTTTGGGAGCAGTACTTC
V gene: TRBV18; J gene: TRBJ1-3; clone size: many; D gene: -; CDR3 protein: CASSPPRKNTIYF; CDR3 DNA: TGTGCCAGCTCACCACCGCGGAAAAACACCATATATTTT
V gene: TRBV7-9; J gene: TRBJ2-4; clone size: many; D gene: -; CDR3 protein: CASSPRRVAKNIQYF; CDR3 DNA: TGTGCCAGCAGCCCTAGGCGCGTAGCCAAAAACATTCAGTACTTC